The 9 T cell receptor beta chains reported below all come from one sample, sequenced in a study of T-cell reconstitution after alpha-beta-depleted transplantation in children. Unique molecular identifiers were incorporated during preparation of the TCRbeta library. Each CDR3 protein gets one entry after TCRdb re-called the PCR reads with MiXCR. The data contain about 640,000 distinct CDR3 sequences, roughly 17% of them singletons. The source material was PBMCs from the stem cell graft donor, sampled from the stem cell graft. The receptor source for this set is a human donor who donated a stem cell graft to a child with acute myeloid leukemia.

The CDR3 DNA reads as TGTGCCAGCAGCCAAGATCTCGACAGCTCGGAGACCCAGTACTTC. Translating gives CASSQDLDSSETQYF. V and J are TRBV3-1 and TRBJ2-5; a possible D gene is TRBD1 (5 bases). Germline-derived CDR1 and CDR2 are LGHDT and YNNKEL (reference sequence). The CDR3 length is 15 residues. Trimming shortened V by 0 bases and J by 5 bases, and 13 bases separated the two germline ends.

The chain couples TRBV7-6 to TRBJ2-1; D remains unclear. CDR3 length: 16 residues. Germline V CDR1 and CDR2: SGHVS, FNYEAQ. V lost 1 base, J lost 2 bases, and 12 bases lay in between. The CDR3 is CASSLDDRRPYNEQFF. The CDR3 DNA reads TGTGCCAGCAGCTTAGATGATAGGCGCCCCTACAATGAGCAGTTCTTC. Full variable domain (missing parts from reference TRBV7-6 and TRBJ2-1): GAGVSQSPRYKVTKRGQDVALRCDPISGHVSLYWYRQALGQGPEFLTYFNYEAQQDKSGLPNDRFSAERPEGSISTLTIQRTEQRDSAMYRCASSLDDRRPYNEQFFGPGTRLTVL.

The V and J genes are TRBV12-3 or TRBV12-4 and TRBJ1-4; weak D call: TRBD1 (5 bases). Trimming took off 6 bases at V and 7 bases at J, with 15 bases between the two ends. The CDR3 spans 14 residues. CDR3 DNA sequence: TGTGCCAGCAGCATCGCAGGGTTAATTGAAAAACTGTTTTTT. It specifies CASSIAGLIEKLFF.

The chain is built from TRBV7-9 and TRBJ2-7; D call uncertain. The CDR3 has 12 amino acids. The V and J ends lost 3 bases and 3 bases respectively, with 6 bases between them. Germline V gives CDR1 SEHNR, CDR2 FQNEAQ (reference sequence). CDR3 amino acids: CASSFEYYEQYF. CDR3 coding DNA: TGTGCCAGCAGCTTTGAGTACTACGAGCAGTACTTC.

This clonotype has at least ten counts. This chain joins TRBV20-1 and TRBJ2-7; 12 bases match TRBD2. Germline V gene sequence: CDR1 DFQATT, CDR2 SNEGSKA (reference sequence). Losses at the gene ends were 0 bases for V and 7 bases for J; bases not matched to a gene: 10. The CDR3 is 16 amino acids. DNA of the CDR3: TGCAGTGCTAGAGACCCCAGACTAGCGGGGGATAGGGAGCAGTACTTC. This codes for CSARDPRLAGDREQYF.

Concerning this clonotype: This may come from a read error, since a much larger clone is one base off. This chain connects TRBV20-1 to TRBJ1-6, with 10 bases aligning to TRBD1. Germline CDR1 is DFQATT and CDR2 is SNEGSKA (reference sequence). The CDR3 consists of 15 residues. The V and J ends lost 3 bases and 8 bases, in that order; junction bases with no gene match: 7. Here the CDR3 DNA reads TGCAGTGCTAGCGGCCCGGGACAGGGGTATTCACCCCTCCACTTT. Translating it yields CSASGPGQGYSPLHF.

The table lists this clonotype with a count of one. A single base separates this from a much larger clone, so it may be a read error. The chain uses TRBV20-1 and TRBJ2-3; 9 nucleotides line up with TRBD2. CDR3 length: 15 residues. Looked up from germline, CDR1 is DFQATT and CDR2 is SNEGSKA (reference sequence). J lost 1 base, V lost 6 bases, and 8 bases had no gene match. In DNA, the CDR3 is TGCAGTGCGGAGACTAGCGGACTTCGCACAGATACGCAGTATTTT. Residues: CSAETSGLRTDTQYF.

This chain connects TRBV20-1 to TRBJ1-5; D gene ambiguous. Germline CDR1 is DFQATT and CDR2 is SNEGSKA (reference sequence). The CDR3 length is 11 residues. V was trimmed by 6 bases and J by 11 bases, leaving 14 bases between them. The CDR3 sequence: CSARRSSSQHF. CDR3 DNA: TGCAGTGCCCGAAGGAGTTCCTCCCAGCATTTT.

This clonotype has only a few counts. The chain carries TRBV15 and TRBJ2-3, with TRBD2 matching 8 bases. V shed 0 bases and J 5 bases; nucleotides not matched to a gene: 7. Germline lookup yields CDR1 LNHNV and CDR2 YYDKDF (reference sequence). The CDR3 loop spans 16 amino acids. CDR3 loop: CATSRERGTRVDTQYF. The CDR3 nucleotides read TGTGCCACCAGCAGAGAGCGGGGGACTAGAGTAGATACGCAGTATTTT. The complete variable domain, with remaining parts taken from reference TRBV15 and TRBJ2-3, reads DAMVIQNPRYQVTQFGKPVTLSCSQTLNHNVMYWYQQKSSQAPKLLFHYYDKDFNNEADTPDNFQSRRPNTSFCFLDIRSPGLGDTAMYLCATSRERGTRVDTQYFGPGTRLTVL.